The TCR beta chain described here comes from a study of T cells in Graves' hyperthyroidism and ophthalmopathy. Study-wide points: Before onset, ophthalmopathy was predicted by the model a median about six months earlier.

The germline V gene encodes CDR1 MNHEY and CDR2 SMNVEV (reference sequence). CDR3 length equals 16 residues. Trimming removed 5 bases from V and 5 bases from J, with 21 bases in between. Each diagnosis was grounded in clinical symptoms, serum thyroxine and TRAb, thyroid ultrasound, and orbital computed tomography. At least ten counts were recorded for this clonotype. Antigen unknown. RNA transcripts served as the template for amplifying TCR beta CDR3 regions. When the TCR CDR3 underwent first-round RT-PCR, the HTBI primer set was used. MiXCR was run by TCRdb on the multiplex PCR reads, yielding one entry per CDR3 protein. The sample comprises about half a million distinct CDR3 sequences, roughly 20% of which are singletons, and less than 30% rests with the top ten.

The sample consisted of blood. This receptor was taken from a man aged 18 to 29 with Graves' hyperthyroidism. V gene TRBV27 combines with J gene TRBJ1-1; a weak D match, TRBD1 (6 bases). The CDR3 loop reads CASSPRPGAGFTEAFF. The DNA for the CDR3 is TGTGCCAGCAGTCCCCGGCCAGGGGCGGGTTTTACTGAAGCTTTCTTT.